The TCR beta chain described here comes from a study of response to subunit inactivated influenza vaccine. Each CDR3 protein is one row after TCRdb ran MiXCR on the RT-PCR reads. The table lists a few hundred thousand distinct CDR3 sequences, 14% of them singletons, with more than 9.5% in the top ten. Regarding the study as a whole: The authors proposed limited new T cell recruitment per seasonal influenza vaccination.

Germline V lookup: CDR1 SGHDN, CDR2 FVKESK. CDR3 size: 18 residues. J lost 5 bases, V lost 1 base, and 11 bases had no gene match. This clonotype has more than one count but fewer than ten. Its antigen is undetermined. The rearrangement links TRBV14 to TRBJ2-1, with TRBD2 identical over 10 bases. The receptor comes from a man aged 45 to 65 who received an inactivated influenza vaccine. This sample comprised PBMCs from blood, obtained roughly 12 days after vaccination. Here the CDR3 reads CASSQVLGSGRRNNEQFF. DNA for the CDR3: TGTGCCAGCAGCCAAGTGTTGGGTAGCGGGAGGCGTAACAATGAGCAGTTCTTC.